These 5 T cell receptor beta chains came from one sample sequenced in a study of blood T cell repertoires in COVID-19. Assay: immunoSEQ multiplex PCR; the TCRdb copy retains only in-frame clones and omits some. The sample lists approximately 240,000 clones; under 85% were seen once. The sequencing sample was made of peripheral blood. Every receptor here comes from a woman aged 40 to 55 with active or convalescent COVID-19.

The chain recombines TRBV5-1 with TRBJ1-1, with no clear D. Germline loops: CDR1 SGHRS, CDR2 YFSETQ. Trimming removed 4 bases at V and 10 bases at J, with 14 bases between. The length of the CDR3 is 12 residues. The CDR3 sequence is CASSPSGQTAFF. CDR3 coding DNA: TGCGCCAGCAGCCCCTCAGGCCAGACAGCTTTCTTT.

This clone was observed a handful of times. This CDR3 is CAWSDLVGNTEAFF. The CDR3 region has the DNA TGTGCCTGGAGTGATTTGGTCGGGAACACTGAAGCTTTCTTT. This chain joins TRBV30 and TRBJ1-1, with D uncertain. CDR3 length equals 14 residues. The V end was cut by 1 base, the J end by 1 base, with 10 bases between. The germline V gene encodes CDR1 GTSNPN and CDR2 SVGIG (reference sequence).

The chain carries TRBV27 and TRBJ1-6; TRBD1 matches at 7 bases. Trimming took 4 bases from V and 4 from J; bases not matched to a gene: 4. The CDR3 length is 15 residues. Germline CDR1 and CDR2: MNHEY and SMNVEV (reference sequence). This CDR3 reads CASSSSGQYNSPLHF. The CDR3 nucleotides read TGTGCCAGCAGTTCCTCGGGACAGTATAATTCACCCCTCCACTTT.

Here the CDR3 reads CASSLGQGPFYEQYF. The DNA of the CDR3 is TGTGCCAGCAGCTTGGGACAGGGGCCCTTCTACGAGCAGTACTTC. The genes are TRBV11-3 and TRBJ2-7; 10 nucleotides line up with TRBD1. This CDR3 is 15 amino acids long. Germline assignment: CDR1 SGHNT and CDR2 YENEEA. V was clipped by 3 bases and J by 3 bases; unmatched bases: 5.

This chain uses TRBV11-3 with TRBJ2-2, with TRBD1 matching over 8 bases. Germline assignment: CDR1 SGHNT and CDR2 YENEEA. Losses at the gene ends were 3 bases for V and 8 bases for J; bases not matched to a gene: 5. This CDR3 is built from 14 residues. CDR3 DNA: TGTGCCAGCAGCTTCGGACAGGGTGCGGGGGAGCTGTTTTTT. Amino acids: CASSFGQGAGELFF.